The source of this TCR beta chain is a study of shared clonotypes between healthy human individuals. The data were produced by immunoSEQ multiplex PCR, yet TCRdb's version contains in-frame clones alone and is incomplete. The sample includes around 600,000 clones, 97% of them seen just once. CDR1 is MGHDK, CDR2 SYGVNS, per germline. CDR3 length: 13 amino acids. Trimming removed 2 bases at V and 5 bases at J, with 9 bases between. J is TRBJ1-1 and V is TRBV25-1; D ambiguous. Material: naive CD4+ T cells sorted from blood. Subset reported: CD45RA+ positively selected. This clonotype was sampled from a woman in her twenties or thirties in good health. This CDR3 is CASSEAESTEAFF. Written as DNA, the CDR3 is TGTGCCAGCAGTGAAGCTGAGAGTACTGAAGCTTTCTTT. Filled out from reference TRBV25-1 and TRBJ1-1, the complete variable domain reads EADIYQTPRYLVIGTGKKITLECSQTMGHDKMYWYQQDPGMELHLIHYSYGVNSTEKGDLSSESTVSRIRTEHFPLTLESARPSHTSQYLCASSEAESTEAFFGQGTRLTVV.